The text below deals with one T cell receptor (beta chain). Its antigen is undetermined. Some clones are missing from TCRdb's copy, which holds only in-frame ones; the method was immunoSEQ multiplex PCR. The profile shows 2 million to 2.5 million clones, about 94% of them singletons. This sample was taken from a study of shared clonotypes between healthy human individuals. Regarding the study as a whole: An expected dependence of interdonor clonotype sharing on sequencing depth was noted. Naive CD4 clonotypes overlapped across a handful of donors at approximately 5.5%.

CDR3 length: 14 residues. With 8 bases removed from V and 4 bases from J, the gap between germline ends came to 15 bases. The germline V gene has CDR1 ENHRY and CDR2 SYGVKD. It was into CD45RA+ naive and CD45RA-negative memory subsets that the CD4+ cells were split. The receptor's source is a man between 18 and 29 years old in good health. The sample taken for sequencing was naive CD4+ T cells sorted from blood. Documented subset: CD45RA+ positively selected. V usage is TRBV10-3 and J usage is TRBJ1-5; maybe TRBD1 (6 bases). Here the CDR3 DNA reads TGTGCCATCGGAGGGGGGCCCCGTAATCAGCCCCAGCATTTT. Residues: CAIGGGPRNQPQHF.